Below are 11 T cell receptor beta chains sequenced from a single sample in a study of blood T cell repertoires in COVID-19. This table comes from immunoSEQ multiplex PCR, and its TCRdb copy is limited to in-frame clones, with some not included. The top ten clones hold 24% of a sample with some 88,000 clones, around 79% of them seen once. Sequencing was done on a sample of peripheral blood. These receptors all stem from a human donor in a cohort sampled during active COVID-19.

This chain joins TRBV7-9 and TRBJ1-4, with no clear D. Germline CDR1 SEHNR, CDR2 FQNEAQ (reference sequence). The CDR3 is made up of 14 amino acids. Trimming removed 1 base from V and 8 bases from J, with 11 bases in between. CDR3 protein: CASSLDSGIEKLFF. The CDR3 DNA reads as TGTGCCAGCAGCTTAGATTCCGGGATCGAAAAACTGTTTTTT.

The chain has TRBV25-1 and TRBJ1-2, with 9 nucleotides matching TRBD1. Germline CDR1 is MGHDK and CDR2 is SYGVNS. After removal of 5 bases from V and 7 bases from J, the junction contained 11 bases not matched to a gene. The CDR3 length is 15 residues. The DNA for the CDR3 is TGTGCCAGCAGTACCCTAGGGACAGGGAAGGGTGGCTACACCTTC. It is translated as CASSTLGTGKGGYTF.

This clone was counted once. The CDR3: CASRVTGENTGELFF. The CDR3 DNA sequence: TGTGCCAGCAGAGTGACAGGGGAGAACACCGGGGAGCTGTTTTTT. The J gene is TRBJ2-2, the V gene TRBV28, with TRBD1 matching 8 bases. There are 15 residues in the CDR3. Trimming removed 6 bases from V and 1 base from J; junction bases left unmatched: 4. CDR1 is MDHEN, CDR2 SYDVKM, per germline.

This clone came up a few times. The chain uses TRBV13 and TRBJ2-1; perhaps TRBD1 as D (5 bases). Germline CDR1 and CDR2: PRHDT and FYEKMQ (reference sequence). The length of the CDR3 is 16 residues. Trimming took off 1 base at V and 0 bases at J, with 10 bases between the two ends. The CDR3: CASSLVADSSYNEQFF. The CDR3, as DNA: TGTGCCAGCAGCTTAGTGGCCGACAGCTCCTACAATGAGCAGTTCTTC.

J is TRBJ2-7 and V is TRBV11-3, with TRBD1 matching over 8 bases. The CDR3 runs 15 residues. Trimming took 5 bases from V and 2 from J; bases not matched to a gene: 8. From germline, CDR1 is SGHNT and CDR2 YENEEA. The CDR3 reads CASSPGQGRPYEQYF. CDR3 coding DNA: TGTGCCAGCAGCCCCGGACAGGGCAGGCCCTACGAGCAGTACTTC.

The rearrangement uses TRBV20-1 and TRBJ1-2, with unresolved D. Germline loops: CDR1 DFQATT, CDR2 SNEGSKA (reference sequence). Trimming pared 3 bases from V and 2 bases from J, leaving 10 bases between. CDR3 size: 13 residues. The CDR3 coding sequence is TGCAGTGCTAGTGATGTTATCAACTATGGCTACACCTTC. It specifies CSASDVINYGYTF.

V usage is TRBV2 and J usage is TRBJ2-1; TRBD1 might be the D (5 bases). Germline CDR1 is SNHLY and CDR2 is FYNNEI. V lost 4 bases and J 10 bases, leaving 11 bases between the germline ends. The length of the CDR3 is 12 residues. The CDR3 region is CASSVGLSEQFF. In DNA, the CDR3 is TGTGCCAGCAGTGTGGGGCTGTCGGAGCAGTTCTTC.

The chain is built from TRBV5-1 and TRBJ1-6; the D gene is possibly TRBD1 (6 bases). The CDR3 has 15 residues. V lost 5 bases, J lost 5 bases, and 14 bases lay in between. Per the germline V gene, CDR1 is SGHRS and CDR2 is YFSETQ. CDR3 sequence reads: CASSQGLMNNSPLHF. Here the CDR3 DNA reads TGCGCCAGCAGTCAGGGGCTGATGAATAATTCACCCCTCCACTTT.

The chain combines TRBV5-1 with TRBJ2-7; D remains ambiguous. Germline-derived CDR1 and CDR2 are SGHRS and YFSETQ. The CDR3 covers 13 residues. The V gene lost 4 bases and the J gene lost 7 bases, with 15 bases spanning the gap. Here the CDR3 DNA reads TGCGCCAGCAGCCTAGACCCTGCACTGGAGCAGTACTTC. Encoded protein: CASSLDPALEQYF.

The chain uses TRBV28 and TRBJ2-5, with 11 bases matching TRBD2. Trimming took 5 bases from V and 2 from J; bases not matched to a gene: 7. The CDR3 has 16 residues. The germline CDR1 and CDR2 sequences are MDHEN and SYDVKM. CDR3 residues: CASSPWGTSGQETQYF. The CDR3 DNA reads as TGTGCCAGCAGTCCCTGGGGGACTAGCGGTCAAGAGACCCAGTACTTC.

The V and J genes are TRBV18 and TRBJ2-1, with 8 bases that match TRBD2. Germline-derived CDR1 and CDR2 are KGHSH and LQKENI. The CDR3 is 15 amino acids. The V and J ends lost 2 bases and 5 bases, in that order; junction bases with no gene match: 5. The CDR3 protein is CASSPSTSADNEQFF. DNA for the CDR3: TGTGCCAGCTCACCATCGACTAGCGCAGACAATGAGCAGTTCTTC. Complete variable domain (other parts from reference TRBV18 and TRBJ2-1): NAGVMQNPRHLVRRRGQEARLRCSPMKGHSHVYWYRQLPEEGLKFMVYLQKENIIDESGMPKERFSAEFPKEGPSILRIQQVVRGDSAAYFCASSPSTSADNEQFFGPGTRLTVL.